The T cell receptor beta chain described here comes from a study of OX40 agonist ivuxolimab in advanced cancers. Overall study: Aged about 23 to 90 with a mean of roughly 63 years, they were around 83% male.

This clone has only a few counts. Clones were sequenced by immunoSEQ multiplex PCR, and TCRdb holds only the in-frame ones, with some missing. Found here are roughly 100,000 clones, roughly 90% of them singletons; the top ten hold 3.4%. This CDR3 region has 14 residues. CDR1 and CDR2 (germline): LNHDA, SQIVND (reference sequence). The germline V and J ends were trimmed by 8 bases and 5 bases, with 18 bases remaining between them. The sequence was obtained from an adult with an advanced solid tumor such as melanoma, head and neck, liver or kidney cancer. The sample consisted of CD4+ or CD8+ T cells sorted from blood, taken in a trial of the OX40 agonist ivuxolimab. V gene TRBV19 combines with J gene TRBJ1-1; unclear D gene. The CDR3 DNA is TGTGCCAGTGTTGGCAGGAGAGTAATAACTGAAGCTTTCTTT. Its translation is CASVGRRVITEAFF.